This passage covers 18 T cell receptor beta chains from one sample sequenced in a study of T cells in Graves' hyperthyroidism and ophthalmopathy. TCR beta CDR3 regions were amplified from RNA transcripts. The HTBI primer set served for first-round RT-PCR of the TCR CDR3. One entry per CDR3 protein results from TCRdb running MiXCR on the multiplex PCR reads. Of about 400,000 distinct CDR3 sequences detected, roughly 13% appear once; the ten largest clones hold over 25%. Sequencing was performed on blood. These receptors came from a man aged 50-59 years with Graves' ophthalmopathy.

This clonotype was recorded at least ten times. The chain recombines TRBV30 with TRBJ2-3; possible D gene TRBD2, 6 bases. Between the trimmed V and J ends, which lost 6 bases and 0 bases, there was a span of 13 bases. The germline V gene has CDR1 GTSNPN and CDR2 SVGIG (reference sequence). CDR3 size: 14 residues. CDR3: CACSGLPSTDTQYF. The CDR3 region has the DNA TGTGCCTGCTCCGGACTACCTAGCACAGATACGCAGTATTTT. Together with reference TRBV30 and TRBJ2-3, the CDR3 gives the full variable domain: SQTIHQWPATLVQPVGSPLSLECTVEGTSNPNLYWYRQAAGRGLQLLFYSVGIGQISSEVPQNLSASRPQDRQFILSSKKLLLSDSGFYLCACSGLPSTDTQYFGPGTRLTVL.

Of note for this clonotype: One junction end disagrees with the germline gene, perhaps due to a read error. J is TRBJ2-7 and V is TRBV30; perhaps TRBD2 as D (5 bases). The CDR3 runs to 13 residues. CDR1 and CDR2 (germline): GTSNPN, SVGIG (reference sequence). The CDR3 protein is CAWSYGATYERFF. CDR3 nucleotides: TGTGCCTGGAGTTATGGTGCAACCTACGAGCGGTTCTTC.

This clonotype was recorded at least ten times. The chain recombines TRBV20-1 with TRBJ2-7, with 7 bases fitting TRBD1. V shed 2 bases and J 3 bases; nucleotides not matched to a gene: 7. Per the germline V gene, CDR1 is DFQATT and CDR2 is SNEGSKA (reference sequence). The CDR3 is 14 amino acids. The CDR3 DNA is TGCAGTGCTAGAAAAGCCGGGACAGACTACGAGCAGTACTTC. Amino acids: CSARKAGTDYEQYF.

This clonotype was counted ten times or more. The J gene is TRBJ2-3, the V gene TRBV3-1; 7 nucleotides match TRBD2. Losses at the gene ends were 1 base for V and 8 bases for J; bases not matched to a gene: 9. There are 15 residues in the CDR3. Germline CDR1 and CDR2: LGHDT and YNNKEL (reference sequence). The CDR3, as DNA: TGTGCCAGCAGCCAAGGGGGAGGGACTTATGGTACGCAGTATTTT. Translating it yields CASSQGGGTYGTQYF.

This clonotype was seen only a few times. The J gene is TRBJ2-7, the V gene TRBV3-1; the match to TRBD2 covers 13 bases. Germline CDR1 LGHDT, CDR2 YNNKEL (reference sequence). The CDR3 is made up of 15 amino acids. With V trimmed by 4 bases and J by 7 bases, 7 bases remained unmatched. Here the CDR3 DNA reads TGTGCCAGCAGCCGGCTAGGACTAGCGGGAGTGGAGCAGTACTTC. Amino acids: CASSRLGLAGVEQYF.

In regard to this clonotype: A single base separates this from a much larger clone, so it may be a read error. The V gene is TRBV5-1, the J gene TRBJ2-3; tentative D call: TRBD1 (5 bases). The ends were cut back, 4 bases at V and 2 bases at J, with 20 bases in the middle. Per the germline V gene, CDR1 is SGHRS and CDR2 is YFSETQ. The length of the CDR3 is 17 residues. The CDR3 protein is CASSAPPGLGSTDTQYF. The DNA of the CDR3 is TGCGCCAGCAGCGCCCCCCCAGGGTTGGGGTCCACAGATACGCAGTATTTT.

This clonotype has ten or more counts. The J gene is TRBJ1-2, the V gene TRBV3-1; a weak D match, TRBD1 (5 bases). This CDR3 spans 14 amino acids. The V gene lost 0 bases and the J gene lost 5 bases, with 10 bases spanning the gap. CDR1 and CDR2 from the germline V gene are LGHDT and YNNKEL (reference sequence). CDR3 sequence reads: CASSQDGGWYGYTF. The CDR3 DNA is TGTGCCAGCAGCCAAGATGGGGGTTGGTATGGCTACACCTTC.

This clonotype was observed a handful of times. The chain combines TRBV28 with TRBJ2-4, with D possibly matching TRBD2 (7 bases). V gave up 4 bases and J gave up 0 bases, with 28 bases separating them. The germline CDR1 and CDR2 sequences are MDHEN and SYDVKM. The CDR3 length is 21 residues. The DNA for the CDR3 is TGTGCCAGCAGTTCGAGGCTGCAAGCGGGACAAACCCTTCTAGCCAAAAACATTCAGTACTTC. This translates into CASSSRLQAGQTLLAKNIQYF.

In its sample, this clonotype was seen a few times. CDR3 DNA sequence: TGTGCCAGCAGCTTACGGGACACGAGCACAGATACGCAGTATTTT. This gives the protein CASSLRDTSTDTQYF. This chain joins TRBV7-6 and TRBJ2-3; the D gene is possibly TRBD1 (6 bases). V was shortened by 2 bases and J by 0 bases, with 9 bases between the two germline ends. The CDR3 covers 15 residues. Germline CDR1 reads SGHVS; CDR2 reads FNYEAQ.

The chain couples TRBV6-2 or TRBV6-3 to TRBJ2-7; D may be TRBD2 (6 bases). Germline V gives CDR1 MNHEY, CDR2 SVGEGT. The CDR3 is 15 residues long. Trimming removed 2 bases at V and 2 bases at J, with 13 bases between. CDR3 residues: CASSYGRTSPYEQYF. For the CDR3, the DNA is TGTGCCAGCAGTTACGGGAGGACGTCACCCTACGAGCAGTACTTC.

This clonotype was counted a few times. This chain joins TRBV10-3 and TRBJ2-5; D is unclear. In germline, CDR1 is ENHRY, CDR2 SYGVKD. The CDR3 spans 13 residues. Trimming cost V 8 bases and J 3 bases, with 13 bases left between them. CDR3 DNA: TGTGCCATCGGGGAAGGGATTGAAGAGACCCAGTACTTC. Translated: CAIGEGIEETQYF.

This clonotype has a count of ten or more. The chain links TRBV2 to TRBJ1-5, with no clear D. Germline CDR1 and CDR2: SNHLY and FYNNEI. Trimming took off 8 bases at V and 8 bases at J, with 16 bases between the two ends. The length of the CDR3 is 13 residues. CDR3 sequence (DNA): TGTGCCAGCTGCTGGCGCATCTGGGAGCCCCAGCATTTT. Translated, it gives CASCWRIWEPQHF.

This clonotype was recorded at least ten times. Here the CDR3 reads CASSIGGRREQYF. CDR3 in DNA: TGTGCCAGCTCAATTGGGGGGCGTCGCGAGCAGTACTTC. The chain uses TRBV12-3 or TRBV12-4 and TRBJ2-7; D possibly uses TRBD1 or TRBD2 (6 bases each). Trimming removed 8 bases from V and 6 bases from J, with 17 bases in between. This CDR3 is built from 13 residues.

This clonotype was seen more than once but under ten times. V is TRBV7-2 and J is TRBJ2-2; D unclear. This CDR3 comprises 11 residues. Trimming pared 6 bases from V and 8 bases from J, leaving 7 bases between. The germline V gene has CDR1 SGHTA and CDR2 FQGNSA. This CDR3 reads CASRPLGELFF. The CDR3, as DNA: TGTGCCAGCAGACCCCTAGGGGAGCTGTTTTTT.

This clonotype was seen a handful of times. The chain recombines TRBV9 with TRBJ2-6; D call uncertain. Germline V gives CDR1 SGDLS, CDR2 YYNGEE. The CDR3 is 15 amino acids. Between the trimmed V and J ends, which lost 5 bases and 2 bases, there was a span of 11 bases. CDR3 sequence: CASRPTPTGANVLTF. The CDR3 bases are TGTGCCAGCAGGCCCACTCCCACTGGGGCCAACGTCCTGACTTTC. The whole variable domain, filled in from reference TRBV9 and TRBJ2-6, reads DSGVTQTPKHLITATGQRVTLRCSPRSGDLSVYWYQQSLDQGLQFLIQYYNGEERAKGNILERFSAQQFPDLHSELNLSSLELGDSALYFCASRPTPTGANVLTFGAGSRLTVL.

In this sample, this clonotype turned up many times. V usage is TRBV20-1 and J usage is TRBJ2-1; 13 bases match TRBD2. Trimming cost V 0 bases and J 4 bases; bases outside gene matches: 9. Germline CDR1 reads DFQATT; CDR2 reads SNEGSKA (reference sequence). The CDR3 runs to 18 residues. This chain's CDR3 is CSARDRLRTSGSYNEQFF. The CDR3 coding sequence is TGCAGTGCTAGAGATCGGTTGAGGACTAGCGGGAGTTACAATGAGCAGTTCTTC.

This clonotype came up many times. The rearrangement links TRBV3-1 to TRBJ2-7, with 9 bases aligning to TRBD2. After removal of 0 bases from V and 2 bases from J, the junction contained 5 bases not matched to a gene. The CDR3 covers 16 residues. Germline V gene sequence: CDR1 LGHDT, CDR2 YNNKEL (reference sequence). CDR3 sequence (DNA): TGTGCCAGCAGCCAAGAGGGGCTAGCGGGACCCTACGAGCAGTACTTC. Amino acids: CASSQEGLAGPYEQYF.

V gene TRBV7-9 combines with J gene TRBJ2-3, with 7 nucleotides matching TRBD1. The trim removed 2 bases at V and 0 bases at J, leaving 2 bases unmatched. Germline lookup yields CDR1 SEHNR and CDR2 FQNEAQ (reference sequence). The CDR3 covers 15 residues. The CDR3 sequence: CASSLTGASTDTQYF. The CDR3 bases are TGTGCCAGCAGCTTAACAGGGGCTAGCACAGATACGCAGTATTTT.